A selection of T cell receptor beta chains follows, all from one sample in a study of blood T cell repertoires in COVID-19. Clones were sequenced by immunoSEQ multiplex PCR, and TCRdb holds only the in-frame ones, with some missing. The data contain about 160,000 clones, 70% to 90% of them singletons. Sequenced sample: PBMCs or T cells enriched from blood (not recorded which). The receptors come from a woman aged 50 to 60 who had recovered from COVID-19. CDR3s include the opening cysteine and the closing phenylalanine or tryptophan. D genes are given only for firm matches. Size values are once, few and many counts, or a class for expanded clones, and some rows have none.

>TRBJ2-1|TRBV7-2|-|-
TGTGCCAGCAGCTTAGGATGGTCTATTGAGCAGTTCTTC
CASSLGWSIEQFF
>TRBJ1-5|TRBV19|-|-
TGTGCCAGTAGCCAATCGAGTAATTCCGGGATCCGCTTCAATCAGCCCCAGCATTTT
CASSQSSNSGIRFNQPQHF
>TRBJ2-3|TRBV3-1/TRBV3-2|TRBD2|-
TGTGCCAGCAGCCTATTTAGCGGGGGGGCTAATACGCAGTATTTT
CASSLFSGGANTQYF
>TRBJ1-6|TRBV29-1|-|once
TGCAGCGTTGAAGAGGGACTCGGCCCCTATAATTCACCCCTCCACTTT
CSVEEGLGPYNSPLHF
>TRBJ2-5|TRBV11-2|TRBD1|few
TGTGCCAGCAGCTTCCCCGGGACAGAAGAGACCCAGTACTTC
CASSFPGTEETQYF
>TRBJ2-3|TRBV7-2|TRBD2|-
TGTGCCAGCAGCTTACTAGCGGGGCGCACAGATACGCAGTATTTT
CASSLLAGRTDTQYF
>TRBJ1-2|TRBV28|TRBD1|-
TGTGCCAGCAGTCTGAACAGGGGGCAGGGCTACACCTTC
CASSLNRGQGYTF
>TRBJ1-4|TRBV5-4|-|-
TGTGCCAGCAGCCTTGGGGGGGCGCGAACTAATGAAAAACTGTTTTTT
CASSLGGARTNEKLFF
>TRBJ2-5|TRBV6-5|-|-
TGTGCCAGCAGTAGGACTGGGCAAGAGACCCAGTACTTC
CASSRTGQETQYF
>TRBJ1-5|TRBV12-5|-|-
TGTGCTAGTGGTTTCCAGGGCCTCCGGCCTCATCAGCCCCAGCATTTT
CASGFQGLRPHQPQHF
>TRBJ1-2|TRBV7-8|-|-
TGTGCCAGCAGCTTAGGGTCCGGGTACTATGGCTACACCTTC
CASSLGSGYYGYTF
>TRBJ2-5|TRBV5-1|TRBD2|-
TGCGCCAGCAGCCCACGGACTAGCGGGGGTCTGGGGGAGACCCAGTACTTC
CASSPRTSGGLGETQYF
>TRBJ2-2|TRBV6-5|TRBD1|-
TGTGCCAGCCGCGCCCAGACAGGGGTGGCCGGGGAGCTGTTTTTT
CASRAQTGVAGELFF
>TRBJ2-3|TRBV12-2|-|-
TGTGCAAGTCGCCCGGGTCCCCGGGACAAGGGGCGGGGGGTGGTAGATACGCAGTATTTT
CASRPGPRDKGRGVVDTQYF
>TRBJ1-6|TRBV5-1|TRBD1|-
TGCGCCAGCAGCCCCCAGACAGGGGGGAGTTCACCCCTCCACTTT
CASSPQTGGSSPLHF
>TRBJ1-5|TRBV18|TRBD1|-
TGTGCCAGCTCAGAGGGGGCAGGCAATCAGCCCCAGCATTTT
CASSEGAGNQPQHF
>TRBJ1-2|TRBV7-2|TRBD1|-
TGTGCCAGCAGCTTAGCGACAGGGGGCAACTATGGCTACACCTTC
CASSLATGGNYGYTF
>TRBJ2-1|TRBV4-2|TRBD2|-
TGTGCCAGCAGCTGGACTAGCGGGGGGGCTTTAGAGAGGTGGTACAATGAGCAGTTCTTC
CASSWTSGGALERWYNEQFF
>TRBJ2-5|TRBV4-3|TRBD2|-
TGCGCCAGCAGCCAATTCTACGGGGGGCAAGAGACCCAGTACTTC
CASSQFYGGQETQYF
>TRBJ1-1|TRBV6-1|TRBD1|-
TGTGCCAGCAGTGAAAAGGGGGCCAACACTGAAGCTTTCTTT
CASSEKGANTEAFF
>TRBJ2-3|TRBV2|-|-
TGTGCCAGCAGTGAAAGTGGTTCTACCACAGATACGCAGTATTTT
CASSESGSTTDTQYF
>TRBJ2-3|TRBV5-1|TRBD2|once
TGCGCCAGCAGCTTGCAGACTAGCAGGGATACGCAGTATTTT
CASSLQTSRDTQYF
>TRBJ1-6|TRBV4-3|-|-
TGCGCCAGCAGCCTTCTTGGGGCTTCACCCCTCCACTTT
CASSLLGASPLHF
>TRBJ2-5|TRBV24-1|TRBD2|-
TGTGCCACCAGCACCACTAGCGGGGGGCTAGGAGGGACCCAGTACTTC
CATSTTSGGLGGTQYF
>TRBJ2-7|TRBV11-2|-|-
TGTGCCAGCAGCACCTGGGCAGCCTCCTACGAGCAGTACTTC
CASSTWAASYEQYF
>TRBJ2-7|TRBV21-1|-|-
TGTGCCAGCAGCAAGGGGTGGGACAGAAATGACGGCTCCTACGAGCAGTACTTC
CASSKGWDRNDGSYEQYF
>TRBJ1-3|TRBV7-9|TRBD1|once
TGTGCCAGCAGCACTGGACAGGCCTCTGGAAACACCATATATTTT
CASSTGQASGNTIYF
>TRBJ2-7|TRBV5-8|TRBD1|-
TGTGCCAGCAGCTGGGGACAGGCCTACGAGCAGTACTTC
CASSWGQAYEQYF
>TRBJ2-7|TRBV7-3|-|-
TGTGCCAGCAGCTTAACGGGACGAAGGGGGACCTACGAGCAGTACTTC
CASSLTGRRGTYEQYF
>TRBJ1-1|TRBV5-5|TRBD1|-
TGTGCCAGCAGCCTAGGGACAGGACCCACCAGTGAAGCTTTCTTT
CASSLGTGPTSEAFF
>TRBJ2-7|TRBV25-1|TRBD2|-
TGTGCCAGCAGTGAACCTAGCGGGCCATTTGGGTACGAGCAGTACTTC
CASSEPSGPFGYEQYF
>TRBJ1-5|TRBV3-1/TRBV3-2|-|-
TGTGCCAGCAGTGGCGGGGGGGCTCATCAGCCCCAGCATTTT
CASSGGGAHQPQHF
>TRBJ2-3|TRBV7-6|TRBD2|-
TGTGCCAGCAGCTTAGATCAGGCGGGGGGGCCTACAGATACGCAGTATTTT
CASSLDQAGGPTDTQYF